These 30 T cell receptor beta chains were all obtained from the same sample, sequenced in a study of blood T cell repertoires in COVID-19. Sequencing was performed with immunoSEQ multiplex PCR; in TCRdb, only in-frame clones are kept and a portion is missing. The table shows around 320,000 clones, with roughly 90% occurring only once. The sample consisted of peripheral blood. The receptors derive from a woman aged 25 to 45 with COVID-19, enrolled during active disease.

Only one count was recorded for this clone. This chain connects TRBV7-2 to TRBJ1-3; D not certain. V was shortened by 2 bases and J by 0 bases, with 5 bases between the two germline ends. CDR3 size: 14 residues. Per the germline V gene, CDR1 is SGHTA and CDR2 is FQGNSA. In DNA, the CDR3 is TGTGCCAGCAGCTTATGGCCCTCTGGAAACACCATATATTTT. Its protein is CASSLWPSGNTIYF. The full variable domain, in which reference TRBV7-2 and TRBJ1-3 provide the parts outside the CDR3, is GAGVSQSPSNKVTEKGKDVELRCDPISGHTALYWYRQSLGQGLEFLIYFQGNSAPDKSGLPSDRFSAERTGGSVSTLTIQRTQQEDSAVYLCASSLWPSGNTIYFGEGSWLTVV.

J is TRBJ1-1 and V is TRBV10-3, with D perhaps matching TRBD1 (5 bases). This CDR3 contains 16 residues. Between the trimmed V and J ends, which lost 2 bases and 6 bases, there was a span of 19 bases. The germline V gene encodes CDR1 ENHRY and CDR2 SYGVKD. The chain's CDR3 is CAISEPGRGSGSEAFF. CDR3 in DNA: TGTGCCATCAGTGAGCCTGGGAGGGGATCGGGGTCTGAAGCTTTCTTT.

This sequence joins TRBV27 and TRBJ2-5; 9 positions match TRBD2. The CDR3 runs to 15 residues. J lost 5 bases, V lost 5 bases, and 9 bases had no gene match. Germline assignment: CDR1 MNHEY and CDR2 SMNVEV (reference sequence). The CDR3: CASSPKRGARETQYF. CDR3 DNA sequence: TGTGCCAGCAGTCCAAAGCGGGGGGCACGGGAGACCCAGTACTTC.

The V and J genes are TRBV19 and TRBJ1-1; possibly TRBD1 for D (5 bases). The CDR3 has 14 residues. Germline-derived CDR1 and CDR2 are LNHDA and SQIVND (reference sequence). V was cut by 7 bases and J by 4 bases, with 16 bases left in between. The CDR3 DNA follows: TGTGCCAGTACCCTGCGGGGGGGAGGCACTGAAGCTTTCTTT. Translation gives CASTLRGGGTEAFF.

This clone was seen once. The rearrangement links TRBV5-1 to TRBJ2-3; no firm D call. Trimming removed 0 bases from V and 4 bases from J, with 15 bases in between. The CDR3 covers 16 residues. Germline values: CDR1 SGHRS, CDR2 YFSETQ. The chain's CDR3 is CASSLDLRGRADTQYF. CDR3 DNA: TGCGCCAGCAGCTTGGATCTTAGAGGCCGGGCAGATACGCAGTATTTT.

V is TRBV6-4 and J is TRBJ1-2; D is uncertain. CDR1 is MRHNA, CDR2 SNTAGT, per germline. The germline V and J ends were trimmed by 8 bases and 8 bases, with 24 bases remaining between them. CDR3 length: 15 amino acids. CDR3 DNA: TGTGCCAGCCGGGCCTCCGACCACGGGCCTAGCGGCTACACCTTC. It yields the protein CASRASDHGPSGYTF.

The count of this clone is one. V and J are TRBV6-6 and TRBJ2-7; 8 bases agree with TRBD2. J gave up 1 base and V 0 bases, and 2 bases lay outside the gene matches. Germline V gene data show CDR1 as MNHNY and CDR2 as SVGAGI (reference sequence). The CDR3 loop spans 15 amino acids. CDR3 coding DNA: TGTGCCAGCAGTTACTCGAGCGGGGGATCCTACGAGCAGTACTTC. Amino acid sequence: CASSYSSGGSYEQYF.

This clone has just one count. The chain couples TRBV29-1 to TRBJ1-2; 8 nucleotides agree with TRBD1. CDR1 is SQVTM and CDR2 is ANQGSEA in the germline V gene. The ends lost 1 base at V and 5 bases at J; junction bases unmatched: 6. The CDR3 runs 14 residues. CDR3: CSVEGTGPAYGYTF. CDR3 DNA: TGCAGCGTTGAAGGGACAGGGCCTGCTTATGGCTACACCTTC.

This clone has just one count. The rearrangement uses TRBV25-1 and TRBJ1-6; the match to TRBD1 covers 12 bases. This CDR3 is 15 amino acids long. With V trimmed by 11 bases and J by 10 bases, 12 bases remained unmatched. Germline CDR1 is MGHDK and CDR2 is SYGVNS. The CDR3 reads CASRPGTGGWSPLHF. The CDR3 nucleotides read TGTGCCTCGAGACCAGGGACAGGGGGCTGGTCACCCCTCCACTTT.

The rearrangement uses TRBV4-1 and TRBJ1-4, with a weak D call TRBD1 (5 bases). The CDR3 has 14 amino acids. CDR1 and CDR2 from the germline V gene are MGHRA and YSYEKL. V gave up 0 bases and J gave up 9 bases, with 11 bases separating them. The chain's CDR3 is CASSQEGTGQKLFF. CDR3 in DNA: TGCGCCAGCAGCCAAGAAGGGACTGGACAAAAACTGTTTTTT.

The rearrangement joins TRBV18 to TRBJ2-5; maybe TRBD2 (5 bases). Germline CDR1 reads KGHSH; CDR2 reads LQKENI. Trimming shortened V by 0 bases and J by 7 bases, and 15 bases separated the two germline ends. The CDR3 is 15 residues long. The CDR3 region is CASSPPEAQRGTQYF. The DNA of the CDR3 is TGTGCCAGCTCACCACCGGAGGCTCAAAGAGGGACCCAGTACTTC.

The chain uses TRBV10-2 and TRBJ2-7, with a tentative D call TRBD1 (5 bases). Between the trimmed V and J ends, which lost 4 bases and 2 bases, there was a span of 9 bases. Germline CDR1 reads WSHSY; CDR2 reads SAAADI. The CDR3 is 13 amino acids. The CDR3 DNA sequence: TGCGCCAGCAGTGGTGGGGCTCCCTACGAGCAGTACTTC. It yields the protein CASSGGAPYEQYF.

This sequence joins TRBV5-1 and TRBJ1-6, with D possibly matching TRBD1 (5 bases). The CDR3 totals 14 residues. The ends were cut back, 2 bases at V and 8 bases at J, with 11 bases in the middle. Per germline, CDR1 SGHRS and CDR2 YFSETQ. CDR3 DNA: TGCGCCAGCAGCTTTACGACAGAGGATTCACCCCTCCACTTT. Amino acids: CASSFTTEDSPLHF.

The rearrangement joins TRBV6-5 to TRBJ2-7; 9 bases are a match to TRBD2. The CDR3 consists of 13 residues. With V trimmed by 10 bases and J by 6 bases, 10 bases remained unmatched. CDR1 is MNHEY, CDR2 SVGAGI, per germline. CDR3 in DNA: TGTGCCACCCGGAGGGCTAGCGGGGTCGAGCAGTACTTC. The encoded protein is CATRRASGVEQYF.

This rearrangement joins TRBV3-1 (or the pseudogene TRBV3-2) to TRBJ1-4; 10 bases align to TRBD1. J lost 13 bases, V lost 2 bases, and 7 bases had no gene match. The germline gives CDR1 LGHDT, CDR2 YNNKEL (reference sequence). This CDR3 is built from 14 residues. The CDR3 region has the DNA TGTGCCAGCAGCCAACGGGACAGGGGCATAGTACTGTTTTTT. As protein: CASSQRDRGIVLFF.

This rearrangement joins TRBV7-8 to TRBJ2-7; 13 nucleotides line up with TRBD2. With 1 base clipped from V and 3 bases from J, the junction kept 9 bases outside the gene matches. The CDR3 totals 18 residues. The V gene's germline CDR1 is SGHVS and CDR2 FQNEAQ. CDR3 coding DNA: TGTGCCAGCAGCTTAGAGAGGACTAGCGGGGGTACCAGCTACGAGCAGTACTTC. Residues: CASSLERTSGGTSYEQYF.

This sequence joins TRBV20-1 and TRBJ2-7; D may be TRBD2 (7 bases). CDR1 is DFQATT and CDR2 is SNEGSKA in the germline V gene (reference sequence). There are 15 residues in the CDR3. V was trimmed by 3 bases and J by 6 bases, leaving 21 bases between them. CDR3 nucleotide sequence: TGCAGTGCTAGTGATCCCGGGGGGCCCCTCGGCGAGCAGTACTTC. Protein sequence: CSASDPGGPLGEQYF.

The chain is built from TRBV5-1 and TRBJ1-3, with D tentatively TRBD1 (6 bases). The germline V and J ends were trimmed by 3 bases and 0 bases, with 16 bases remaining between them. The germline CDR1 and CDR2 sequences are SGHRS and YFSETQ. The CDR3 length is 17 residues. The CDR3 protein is CASSSVVGQLSGNTIYF. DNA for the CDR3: TGCGCCAGCAGCTCAGTAGTGGGACAACTCTCTGGAAACACCATATATTTT.

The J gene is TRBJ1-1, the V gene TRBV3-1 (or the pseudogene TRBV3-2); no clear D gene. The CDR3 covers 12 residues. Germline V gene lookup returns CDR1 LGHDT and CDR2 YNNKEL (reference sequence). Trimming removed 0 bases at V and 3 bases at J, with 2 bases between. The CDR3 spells CASSQDYTEAFF. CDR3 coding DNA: TGTGCCAGCAGCCAAGACTACACTGAAGCTTTCTTT.

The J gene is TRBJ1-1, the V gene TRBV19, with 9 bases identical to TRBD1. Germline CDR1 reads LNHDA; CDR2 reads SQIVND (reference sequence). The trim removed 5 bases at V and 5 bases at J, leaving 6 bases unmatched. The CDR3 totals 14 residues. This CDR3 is CASSGTGKTTEAFF. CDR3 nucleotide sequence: TGTGCCAGTAGTGGGACAGGGAAAACGACTGAAGCTTTCTTT.

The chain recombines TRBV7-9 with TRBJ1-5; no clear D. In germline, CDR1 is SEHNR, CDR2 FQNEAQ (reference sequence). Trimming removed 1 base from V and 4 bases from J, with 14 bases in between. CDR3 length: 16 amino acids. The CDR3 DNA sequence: TGTGCCAGCAGCTTAGATCCCGGGGTCTTTAATCAGCCCCAGCATTTT. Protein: CASSLDPGVFNQPQHF.

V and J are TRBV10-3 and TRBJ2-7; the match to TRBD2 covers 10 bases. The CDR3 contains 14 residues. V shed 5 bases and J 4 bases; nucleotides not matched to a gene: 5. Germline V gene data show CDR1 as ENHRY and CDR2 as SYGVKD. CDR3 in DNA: TGTGCCATCAGTAATACTAGCGGGGTTTACGAGCAGTACTTC. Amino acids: CAISNTSGVYEQYF.

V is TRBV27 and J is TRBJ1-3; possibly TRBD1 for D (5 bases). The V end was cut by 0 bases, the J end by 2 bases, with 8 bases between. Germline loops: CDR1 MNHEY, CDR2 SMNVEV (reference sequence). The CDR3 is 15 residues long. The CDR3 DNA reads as TGTGCCAGCAGTTTATCGGGAGGGGCTGGAAACACCATATATTTT. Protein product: CASSLSGGAGNTIYF.

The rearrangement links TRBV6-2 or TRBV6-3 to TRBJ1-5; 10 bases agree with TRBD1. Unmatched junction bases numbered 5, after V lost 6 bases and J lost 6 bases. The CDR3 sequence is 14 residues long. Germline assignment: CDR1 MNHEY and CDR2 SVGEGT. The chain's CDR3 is CASSDRGRGQPQHF. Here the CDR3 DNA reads TGTGCCAGCAGCGACAGGGGGCGAGGTCAGCCCCAGCATTTT.

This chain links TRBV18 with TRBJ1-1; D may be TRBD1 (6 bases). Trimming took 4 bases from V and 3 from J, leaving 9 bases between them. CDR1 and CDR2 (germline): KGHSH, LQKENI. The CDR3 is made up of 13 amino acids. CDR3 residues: CASSRQEHTEAFF. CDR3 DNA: TGTGCCAGCTCACGACAGGAGCACACTGAAGCTTTCTTT.

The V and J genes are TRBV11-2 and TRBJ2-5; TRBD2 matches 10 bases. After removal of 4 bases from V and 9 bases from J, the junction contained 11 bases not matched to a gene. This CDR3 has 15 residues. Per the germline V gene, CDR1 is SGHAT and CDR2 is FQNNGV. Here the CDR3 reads CASSSLAGARGAQYF. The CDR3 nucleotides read TGTGCCAGCAGCTCGCTAGCGGGGGCCCGGGGGGCCCAGTACTTC.

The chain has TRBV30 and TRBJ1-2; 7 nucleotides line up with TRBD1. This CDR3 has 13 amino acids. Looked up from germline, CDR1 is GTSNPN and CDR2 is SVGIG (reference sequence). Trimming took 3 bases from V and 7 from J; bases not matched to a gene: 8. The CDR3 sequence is CAWRDGTVGGYTF. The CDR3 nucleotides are TGTGCCTGGAGGGACGGGACAGTTGGTGGCTACACCTTC.

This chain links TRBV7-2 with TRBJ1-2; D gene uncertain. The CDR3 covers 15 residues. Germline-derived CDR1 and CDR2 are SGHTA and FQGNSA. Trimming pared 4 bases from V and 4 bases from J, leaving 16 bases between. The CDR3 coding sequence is TGTGCCAGCAGCTCGACGGGAGGGTTGCTCTATGGCTACACCTTC. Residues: CASSSTGGLLYGYTF. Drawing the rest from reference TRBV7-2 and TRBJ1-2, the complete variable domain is GAGVSQSPSNKVTEKGKDVELRCDPISGHTALYWYRQSLGQGLEFLIYFQGNSAPDKSGLPSDRFSAERTGGSVSTLTIQRTQQEDSAVYLCASSSTGGLLYGYTFGSGTRLTVV.

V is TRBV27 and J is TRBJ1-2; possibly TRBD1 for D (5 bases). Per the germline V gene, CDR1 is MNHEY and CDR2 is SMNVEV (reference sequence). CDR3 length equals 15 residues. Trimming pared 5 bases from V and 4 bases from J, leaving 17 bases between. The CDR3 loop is CASSPKGRGGYGYTF. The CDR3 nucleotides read TGTGCCAGCAGTCCGAAGGGGAGGGGTGGCTATGGCTACACCTTC.

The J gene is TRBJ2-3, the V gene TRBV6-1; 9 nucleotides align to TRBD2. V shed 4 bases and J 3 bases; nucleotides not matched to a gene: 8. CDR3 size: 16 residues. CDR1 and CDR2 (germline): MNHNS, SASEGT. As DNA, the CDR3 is TGTGCCAGCAGTGGTATGGCGGGGGGGCAAACAGATACGCAGTATTTT. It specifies CASSGMAGGQTDTQYF.